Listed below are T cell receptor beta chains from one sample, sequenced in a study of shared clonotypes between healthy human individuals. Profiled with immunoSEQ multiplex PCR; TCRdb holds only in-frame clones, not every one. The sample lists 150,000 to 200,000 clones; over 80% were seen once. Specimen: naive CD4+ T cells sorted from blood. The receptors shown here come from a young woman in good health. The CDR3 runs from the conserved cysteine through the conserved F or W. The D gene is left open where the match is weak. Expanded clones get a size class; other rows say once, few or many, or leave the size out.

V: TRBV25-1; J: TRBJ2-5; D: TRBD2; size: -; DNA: TGTGCCAGCATGACTAGCGGAGAGACCCAGTACTTC; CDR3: CASMTSGETQYF
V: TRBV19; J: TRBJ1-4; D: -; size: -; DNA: TGTGCCACCTCCAGAACCCCTCGAAGGGTTACTAATGAAAAACTGTTTTTT; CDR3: CATSRTPRRVTNEKLFF
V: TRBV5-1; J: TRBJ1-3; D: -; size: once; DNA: TGCGCCAGCAGCTTGGAGGGCTCTGGAAACACCATATATTTT; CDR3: CASSLEGSGNTIYF
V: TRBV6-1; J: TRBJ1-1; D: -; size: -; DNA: TGTGCCTCAAGCAGGGTTTTGGGTGACACTGAAGCTTTCTTT; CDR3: CASSRVLGDTEAFF
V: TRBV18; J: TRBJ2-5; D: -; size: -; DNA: TGTGCCAGCTCACCACCGGCAGTCCATAAAGAGACCCAGTACTTC; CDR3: CASSPPAVHKETQYF
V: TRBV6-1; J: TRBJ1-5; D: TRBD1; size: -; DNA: TGTGCCAGTCTACCCGGGACAGATAGCAATCAGCCCCAGCATTTT; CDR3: CASLPGTDSNQPQHF
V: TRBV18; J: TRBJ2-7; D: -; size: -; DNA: TGTGCCAGCGGGCGGCAGGATGCCTACGAGCAGTACTTC; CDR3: CASGRQDAYEQYF
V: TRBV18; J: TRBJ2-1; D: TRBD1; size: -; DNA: TGTGCCAGCTCACCGGGACAGGGGTCCTACAATGAGCAGTTCTTC; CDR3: CASSPGQGSYNEQFF
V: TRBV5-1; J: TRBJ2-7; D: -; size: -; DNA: TGCGCCAGCAGCCTAAGCTCCTACGAGCAGTACTTC; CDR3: CASSLSSYEQYF
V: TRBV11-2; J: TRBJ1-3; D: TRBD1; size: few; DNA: TGTGCCAGCAGCCAACAGGGGCCTGGAAACACCATATATTTT; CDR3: CASSQQGPGNTIYF
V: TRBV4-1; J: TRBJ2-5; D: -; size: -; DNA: -; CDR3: CASSQDLGRAGRETQYF
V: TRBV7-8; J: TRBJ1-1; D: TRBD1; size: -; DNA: TGTGCCAGCAGCCTAACTACTGCAGGGGGAATAGGCGGCACTGAAGCTTTCTTT; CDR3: CASSLTTAGGIGGTEAFF
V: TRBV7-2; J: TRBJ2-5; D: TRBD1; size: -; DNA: TGTGCCAGCAGCCGACGGACAGGGATACAAGAGACCCAGTACTTC; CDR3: CASSRRTGIQETQYF
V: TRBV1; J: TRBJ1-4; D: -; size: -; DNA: TGCACCAGCAGCCAGATGGTCCATAATGAAAAACTGTTTTTT; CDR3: CTSSQMVHNEKLFF
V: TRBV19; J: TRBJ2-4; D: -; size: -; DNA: TGTGCCAGTAGTGGGTGGGACTTAAACTCAGAGGTTCAGTACTTC; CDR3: CASSGWDLNSEVQYF
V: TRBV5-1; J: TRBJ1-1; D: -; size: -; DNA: TGCGCCAGCAGCTTTACGGGAGAGGGAGCTTTCTTT; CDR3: CASSFTGEGAFF
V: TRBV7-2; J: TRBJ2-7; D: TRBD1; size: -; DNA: TGTGCCAGCAGCTTAGTTCCGGACAGGGGTTACGAGCAGTACTTC; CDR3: CASSLVPDRGYEQYF
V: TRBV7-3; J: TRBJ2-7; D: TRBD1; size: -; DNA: TGTGCCAGCAGCTTCGACAGGGCCTACGAGCAGTACTTC; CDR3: CASSFDRAYEQYF
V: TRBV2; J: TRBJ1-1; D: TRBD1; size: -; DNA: TGTGCCAGCAGTGGGGACAGCGAAGCTTTCTTT; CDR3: CASSGDSEAFF
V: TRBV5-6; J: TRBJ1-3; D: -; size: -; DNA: TGTGCCAGCAGCGTATGGACTGGAAACACCATATATTTT; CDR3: CASSVWTGNTIYF
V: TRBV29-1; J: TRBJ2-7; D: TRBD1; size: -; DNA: TGCAGCGTCGCGGGACAGGGAGGCGAGCAGTACTTC; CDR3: CSVAGQGGEQYF
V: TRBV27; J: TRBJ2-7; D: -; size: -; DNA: TGTGCCAGCAGTAGTGGGGGGACCTACGAGCAGTACTTC; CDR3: CASSSGGTYEQYF
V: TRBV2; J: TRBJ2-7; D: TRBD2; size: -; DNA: TGTGCCAGCAAGGGACTAGCGGGAGGCGAGCAGTACTTC; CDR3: CASKGLAGGEQYF
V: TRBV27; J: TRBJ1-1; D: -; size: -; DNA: TGTGCCAGCAGTTTAAGGAGGGAAATCACTGAAGCTTTCTTT; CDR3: CASSLRREITEAFF
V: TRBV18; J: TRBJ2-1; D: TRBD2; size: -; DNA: TGTGCCAGCTCACCACTAGGGACTAGCGGGAGGAACAATGAGCAGTTCTTC; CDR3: CASSPLGTSGRNNEQFF
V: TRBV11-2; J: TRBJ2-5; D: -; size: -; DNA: TGTGCCAGCAGCCCAACGTCCGGAGTACGGCAAGAGACCCAGTACTTC; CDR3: CASSPTSGVRQETQYF
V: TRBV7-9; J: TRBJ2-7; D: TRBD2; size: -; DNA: TGTGCCAGCAGCTTAGCCATAGGGGAGGGGCGGGCCTACGAGCAGTACTTC; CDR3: CASSLAIGEGRAYEQYF
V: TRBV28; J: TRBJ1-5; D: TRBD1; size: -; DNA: TGTGCCAGCAGTCCCGGACAGGGATCTCAGCCCCAGCATTTT; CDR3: CASSPGQGSQPQHF
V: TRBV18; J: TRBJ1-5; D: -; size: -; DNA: TGTGCCAGCTCACCCCGAGAGTATCAGCCCCAGCATTTT; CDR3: CASSPREYQPQHF
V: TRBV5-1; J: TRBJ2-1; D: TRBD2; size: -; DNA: TGCGCCAGCAGCCCGGGGACTAAAAAAGGGAATGAGCAGTTCTTC; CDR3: CASSPGTKKGNEQFF
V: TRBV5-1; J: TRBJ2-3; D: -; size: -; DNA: TGCGCCAGCAGCTTGAGGGTAGATACGCAGTATTTT; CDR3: CASSLRVDTQYF
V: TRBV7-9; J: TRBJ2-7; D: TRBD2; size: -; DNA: TGTGCCAGCAGCTTAGTTGTTGGGACTAGCGGGAGAGTCTACGAGCAGTACTTC; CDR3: CASSLVVGTSGRVYEQYF
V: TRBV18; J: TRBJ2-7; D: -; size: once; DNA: TGTGCCAGCTCACTCTCCTACGAGCAGTACTTC; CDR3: CASSLSYEQYF
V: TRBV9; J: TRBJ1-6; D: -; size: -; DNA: TGTGCCAGCAGCGTAGCTACAAGTGGGAATTCACCCCTCCACTTT; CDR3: CASSVATSGNSPLHF
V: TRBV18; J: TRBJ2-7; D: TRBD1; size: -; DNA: TGTGCCAGCTCACCAGGGGGGACAGGGTACGAGCAGTACTTC; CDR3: CASSPGGTGYEQYF
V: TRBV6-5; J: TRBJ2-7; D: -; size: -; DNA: TGTGCCAGCAGTTACGGCGGGGTCCATTTCTTC; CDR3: CASSYGGVHFF
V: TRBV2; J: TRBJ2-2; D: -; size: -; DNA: TGTGCCAGCAGTGAGGAGGGCCCTAGAGCCGGGGAGCTGTTTTTT; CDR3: CASSEEGPRAGELFF
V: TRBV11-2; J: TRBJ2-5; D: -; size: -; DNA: TGTGCCAGCAGCTTTGGGGGACTTGCCCAAGAGACCCAGTACTTC; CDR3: CASSFGGLAQETQYF
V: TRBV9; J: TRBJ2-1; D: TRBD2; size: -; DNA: TGTGCCAGCAGCGCACTAGCGGGCTCCTACAATGAGCAGTTCTTC; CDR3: CASSALAGSYNEQFF
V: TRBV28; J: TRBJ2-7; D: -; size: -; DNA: TGTGCCAGCAGTTTAAGCGAGCAGTACTTC; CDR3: CASSLSEQYF
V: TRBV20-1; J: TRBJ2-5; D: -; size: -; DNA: TGCAGTGCTACCTCTGAGACCCAGTACTTC; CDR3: CSATSETQYF
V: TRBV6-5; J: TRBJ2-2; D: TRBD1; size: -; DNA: TGTGCCAGCAGTTCGGGACAGGGGGCCTATGGGGAGCTGTTTTTT; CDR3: CASSSGQGAYGELFF
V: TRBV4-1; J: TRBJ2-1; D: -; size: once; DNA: TGCGCCAGCAGCCAGACATCAAGGACGGGGTGGGACAATGAGCAGTTCTTC; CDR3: CASSQTSRTGWDNEQFF
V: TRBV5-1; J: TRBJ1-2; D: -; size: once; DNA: TGCGCCAGCAGCTTGGGTGGCTACACCTTC; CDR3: CASSLGGYTF
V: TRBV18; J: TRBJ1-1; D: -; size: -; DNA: TGTGCCAGCTCCCACGACGAGGGGATTGAAGCTTTCTTT; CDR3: CASSHDEGIEAFF
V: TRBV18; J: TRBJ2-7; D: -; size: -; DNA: TGTGCCAGCTCACCCGCAGGAGTCTACGAGCAGTACTTC; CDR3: CASSPAGVYEQYF
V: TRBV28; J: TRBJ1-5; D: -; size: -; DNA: TGTGCCAGCAGTTTCAACCACCGCGGAAAGACCCGCAATCAGCCCCAGCATTTT; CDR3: CASSFNHRGKTRNQPQHF
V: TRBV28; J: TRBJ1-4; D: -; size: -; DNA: TGTGCCAGCAGTCGGGACCCAACTAATGAAAAACTGTTTTTT; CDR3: CASSRDPTNEKLFF
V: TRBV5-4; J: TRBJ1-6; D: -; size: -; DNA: TGTGCCAGCAGCTCCCCCTCGATCCCAGGGGTCAATTCACCCCTCCACTTT; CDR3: CASSSPSIPGVNSPLHF
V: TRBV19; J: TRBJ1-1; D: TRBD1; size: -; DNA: TGTGCCAGTAGTATTCCGGGACAGGGGGTTGAAGCTTTCTTT; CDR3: CASSIPGQGVEAFF
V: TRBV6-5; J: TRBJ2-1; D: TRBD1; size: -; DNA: TGTGCCAGCAGTAGGGACAGGGGGCGCAGTGAGCAGTTCTTC; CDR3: CASSRDRGRSEQFF
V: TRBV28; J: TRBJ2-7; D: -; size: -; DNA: TGTGCCAGCAGTTCAAACCGGGACTTTAACTACGAGCAGTACTTC; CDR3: CASSSNRDFNYEQYF
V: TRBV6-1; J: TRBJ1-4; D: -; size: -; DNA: TGTGCCAGCAGTGAAACAGGAGACAATGAAAAACTGTTTTTT; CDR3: CASSETGDNEKLFF
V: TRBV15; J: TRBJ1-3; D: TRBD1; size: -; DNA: TGTGCCACCAGCAACGGACAGGGGCACACCATATATTTT; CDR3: CATSNGQGHTIYF